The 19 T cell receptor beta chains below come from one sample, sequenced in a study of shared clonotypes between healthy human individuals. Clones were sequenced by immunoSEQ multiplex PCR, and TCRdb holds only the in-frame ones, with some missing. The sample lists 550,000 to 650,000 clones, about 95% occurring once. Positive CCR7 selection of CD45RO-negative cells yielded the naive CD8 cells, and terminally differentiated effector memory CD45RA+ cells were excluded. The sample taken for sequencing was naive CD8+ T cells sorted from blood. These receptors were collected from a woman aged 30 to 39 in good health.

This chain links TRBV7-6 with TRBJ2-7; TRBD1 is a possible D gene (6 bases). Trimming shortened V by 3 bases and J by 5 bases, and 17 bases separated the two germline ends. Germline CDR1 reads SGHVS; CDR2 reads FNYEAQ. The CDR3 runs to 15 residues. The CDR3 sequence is CASSFNRDGWDEQYF. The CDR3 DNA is TGTGCCAGCAGCTTCAACAGGGACGGATGGGACGAGCAGTACTTC.

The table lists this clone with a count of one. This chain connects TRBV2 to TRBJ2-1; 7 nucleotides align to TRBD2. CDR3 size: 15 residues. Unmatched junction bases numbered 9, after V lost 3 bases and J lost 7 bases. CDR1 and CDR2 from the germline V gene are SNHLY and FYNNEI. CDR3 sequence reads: CASSEWQGAGNEQFF. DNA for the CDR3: TGTGCCAGCAGTGAGTGGCAGGGAGCGGGAAATGAGCAGTTCTTC. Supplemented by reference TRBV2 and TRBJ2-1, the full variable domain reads EPEVTQTPSHQVTQMGQEVILRCVPISNHLYFYWYRQILGQKVEFLVSFYNNEISEKSEIFDDQFSVERPDGSNFTLKIRSTKLEDSAMYFCASSEWQGAGNEQFFGPGTRLTVL.

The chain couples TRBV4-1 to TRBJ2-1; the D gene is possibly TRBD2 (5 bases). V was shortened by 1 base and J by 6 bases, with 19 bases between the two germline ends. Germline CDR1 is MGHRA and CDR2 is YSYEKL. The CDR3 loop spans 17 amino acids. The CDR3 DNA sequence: TGCGCCAGCAGCCAAGTTTTAATGAGGGAGAGTGGCAATGAGCAGTTCTTC. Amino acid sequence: CASSQVLMRESGNEQFF.

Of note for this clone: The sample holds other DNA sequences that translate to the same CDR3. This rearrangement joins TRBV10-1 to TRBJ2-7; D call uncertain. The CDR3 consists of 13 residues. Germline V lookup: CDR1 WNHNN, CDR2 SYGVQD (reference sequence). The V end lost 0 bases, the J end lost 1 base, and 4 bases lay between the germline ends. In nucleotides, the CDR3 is TGCGCCAGCAGTGAGTCAGGTTCCTACGAGCAGTACTTC. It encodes CASSESGSYEQYF.

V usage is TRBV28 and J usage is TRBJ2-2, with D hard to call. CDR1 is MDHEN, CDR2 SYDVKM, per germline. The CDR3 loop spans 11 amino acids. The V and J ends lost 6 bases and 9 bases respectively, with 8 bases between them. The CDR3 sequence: CASSRARELFF. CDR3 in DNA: TGTGCCAGCAGCCGGGCTCGGGAGCTGTTTTTT.

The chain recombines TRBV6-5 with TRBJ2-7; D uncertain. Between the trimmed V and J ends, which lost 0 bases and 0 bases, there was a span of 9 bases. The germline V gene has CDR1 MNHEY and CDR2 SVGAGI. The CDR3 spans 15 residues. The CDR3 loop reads CASSYSLESSYEQYF. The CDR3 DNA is TGTGCCAGCAGTTACTCGTTGGAAAGCTCCTACGAGCAGTACTTC.

CDR3 sequence: CASQDRGHGNTIYF. The DNA of the CDR3 is TGTGCCAGCCAGGACAGGGGGCATGGAAACACCATATATTTT. The gene calls are TRBV2 and TRBJ1-3; 11 nucleotides match TRBD1. V gave up 8 bases and J gave up 3 bases; unmatched junction bases: 3. The CDR3 runs 14 residues. Germline assignment: CDR1 SNHLY and CDR2 FYNNEI.

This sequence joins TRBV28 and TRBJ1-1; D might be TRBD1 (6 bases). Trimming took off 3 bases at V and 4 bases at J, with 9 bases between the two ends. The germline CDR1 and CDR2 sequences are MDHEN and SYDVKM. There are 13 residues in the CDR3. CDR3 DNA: TGTGCCAGCAGTTTCACAGGGATCACTGAAGCTTTCTTT. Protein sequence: CASSFTGITEAFF.

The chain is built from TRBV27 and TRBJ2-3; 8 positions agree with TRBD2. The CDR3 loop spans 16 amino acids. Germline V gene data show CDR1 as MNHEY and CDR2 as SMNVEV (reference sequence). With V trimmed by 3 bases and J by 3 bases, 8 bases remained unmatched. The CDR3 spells CASSFLAGVVTDTQYF. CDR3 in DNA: TGTGCCAGCAGTTTCCTAGCGGGTGTAGTAACAGATACGCAGTATTTT.

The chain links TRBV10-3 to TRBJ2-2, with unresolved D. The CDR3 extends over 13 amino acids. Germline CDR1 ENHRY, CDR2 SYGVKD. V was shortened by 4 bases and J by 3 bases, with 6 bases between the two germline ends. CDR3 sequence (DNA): TGTGCCATCAGTGCGGCCCACACCGGGGAGCTGTTTTTT. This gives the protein CAISAAHTGELFF.

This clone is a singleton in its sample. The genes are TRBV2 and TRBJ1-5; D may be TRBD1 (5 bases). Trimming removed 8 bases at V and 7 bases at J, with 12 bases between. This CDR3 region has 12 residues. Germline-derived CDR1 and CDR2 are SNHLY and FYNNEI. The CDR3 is CASGDGDQPQHF. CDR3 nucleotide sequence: TGTGCCAGCGGGGACGGGGACCAGCCCCAGCATTTT.

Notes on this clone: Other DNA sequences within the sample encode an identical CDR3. The CDR3: CASSLEGSYEQYF. In DNA, the CDR3 is TGTGCCAGCAGCTTAGAGGGTTCCTACGAGCAGTACTTC. The chain links TRBV13 to TRBJ2-7, with D unresolved. CDR1 is PRHDT, CDR2 FYEKMQ, per germline (reference sequence). V gave up 1 base and J gave up 1 base, with 5 bases separating them. The CDR3 is 13 amino acids.

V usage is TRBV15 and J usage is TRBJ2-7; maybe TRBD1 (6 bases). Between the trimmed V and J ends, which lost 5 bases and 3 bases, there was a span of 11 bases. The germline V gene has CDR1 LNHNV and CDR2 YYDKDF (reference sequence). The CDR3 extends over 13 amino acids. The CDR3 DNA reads TGTGCCACCAGCGTAGGACAGAACTACGAGCAGTACTTC. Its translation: CATSVGQNYEQYF.

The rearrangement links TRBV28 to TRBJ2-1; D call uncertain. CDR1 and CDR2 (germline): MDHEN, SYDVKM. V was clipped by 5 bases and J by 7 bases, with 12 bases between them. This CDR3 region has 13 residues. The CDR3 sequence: CASSPNIENEQFF. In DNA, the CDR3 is TGTGCCAGCAGTCCCAATATTGAAAATGAGCAGTTCTTC.

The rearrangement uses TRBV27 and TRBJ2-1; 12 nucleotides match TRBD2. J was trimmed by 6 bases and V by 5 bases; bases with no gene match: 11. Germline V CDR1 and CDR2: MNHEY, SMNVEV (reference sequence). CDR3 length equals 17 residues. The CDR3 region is CASSTLRTSGKFNEQFF. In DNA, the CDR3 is TGTGCCAGCAGTACCCTCCGGACTAGCGGGAAGTTCAATGAGCAGTTCTTC.

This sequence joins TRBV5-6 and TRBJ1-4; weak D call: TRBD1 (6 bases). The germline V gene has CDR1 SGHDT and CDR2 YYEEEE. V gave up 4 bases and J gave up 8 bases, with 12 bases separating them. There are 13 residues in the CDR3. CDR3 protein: CASSRGGEEKLFF. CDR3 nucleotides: TGTGCCAGCAGCCGGGGGGGCGAGGAAAAACTGTTTTTT.

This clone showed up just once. This CDR3 reads CATSRDVWDSEGALYNEQFF. The CDR3 coding sequence is TGTGCCACCAGCAGAGATGTTTGGGACTCCGAGGGGGCCCTCTACAATGAGCAGTTCTTC. This chain uses TRBV15 with TRBJ2-1; D possibly corresponds to TRBD1 (7 bases). Germline V gene sequence: CDR1 LNHNV, CDR2 YYDKDF (reference sequence). This CDR3 is 20 amino acids long. The ends were cut back, 0 bases at V and 3 bases at J, with 24 bases in the middle. Full variable domain (remainder filled in from reference TRBV15 and TRBJ2-1): DAMVIQNPRYQVTQFGKPVTLSCSQTLNHNVMYWYQQKSSQAPKLLFHYYDKDFNNEADTPDNFQSRRPNTSFCFLDIRSPGLGDTAMYLCATSRDVWDSEGALYNEQFFGPGTRLTVL.

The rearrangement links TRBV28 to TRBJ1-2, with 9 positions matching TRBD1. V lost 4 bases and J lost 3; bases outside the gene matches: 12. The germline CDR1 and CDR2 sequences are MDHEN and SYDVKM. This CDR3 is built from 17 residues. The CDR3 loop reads CASSSPRRQGGHYGYTF. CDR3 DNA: TGTGCCAGCAGTTCCCCGCGTCGACAGGGGGGTCACTATGGCTACACCTTC.

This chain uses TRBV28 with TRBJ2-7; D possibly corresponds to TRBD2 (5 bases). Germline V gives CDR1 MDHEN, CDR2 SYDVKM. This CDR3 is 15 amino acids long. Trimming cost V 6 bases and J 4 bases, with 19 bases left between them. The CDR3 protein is CASRPGLRAFYEQYF. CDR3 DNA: TGTGCCAGCAGGCCGGGTTTGAGGGCATTTTACGAGCAGTACTTC.